Given below is one T cell receptor beta chain in context. Its antigen is not identified. The CDR3 is 15 residues long. Germline CDR1 and CDR2: LNHDA and SQIVND (reference sequence). Trimming at V came to 7 bases and at J to 4 bases, leaving 8 bases not matched to a gene. The PCR made use of 60 Vbeta and 13 Jbeta primers. Assay used: immunoSEQ multiplex PCR; TCRdb lists only in-frame clones, some missing. The sample table includes around 150,000 clones. The sample belongs to a study of cytomegalovirus exposure and HLA in healthy donors. Broader study findings: Earlier analysis looked at TCR beta V segments, and most were productive about 90% or about 30% of the time.

The chain has TRBV19 and TRBJ2-3; 10 bases line up with TRBD2. The material sequenced was PBMCs. This TCR was recovered from a man in his thirties or forties in good health and CMV-seronegative. As DNA, the CDR3 is TGTGCCAGTACACCTAGCGGGAGAAGTGCAGATACGCAGTATTTT. It translates to CASTPSGRSADTQYF.